Each of the 10 T cell receptor beta chains below was sequenced from the same sample in a study of blood T cell repertoires in COVID-19. Sequencing used immunoSEQ multiplex PCR; TCRdb keeps in-frame clones, though not all of them. The data hold 100,000 or so clones, with 80% to 95% observed a single time. Material: peripheral blood. The origin of the receptors is a man between 65 and 80 years old with acute or convalescent COVID-19.

This chain connects TRBV5-4 to TRBJ1-4; the D gene is possibly TRBD1 (5 bases). This CDR3 contains 12 residues. The V gene's germline CDR1 is SGHNT and CDR2 YYREEE (reference sequence). V was shortened by 1 base and J by 8 bases, with 6 bases between the two germline ends. CDR3 sequence: CASSLNREKLFF. The CDR3 DNA follows: TGTGCCAGCAGCTTGAACAGGGAAAAACTGTTTTTT.

V and J are TRBV5-4 and TRBJ2-5; weak D call: TRBD2 (6 bases). The V gene lost 1 base and the J gene lost 5 bases, with 12 bases spanning the gap. This CDR3 contains 14 residues. CDR1 SGHNT and CDR2 YYREEE come from the germline V gene (reference sequence). This CDR3 reads CASSLITSSETQYF. In nucleotides, the CDR3 is TGTGCCAGCAGCTTGATAACTAGCAGTGAGACCCAGTACTTC.

The genes are TRBV5-1 and TRBJ1-1, with 7 bases lining up with TRBD1. With V trimmed by 4 bases and J by 6 bases, 9 bases remained unmatched. Germline CDR1 and CDR2: SGHRS and YFSETQ. This CDR3 contains 14 residues. CDR3: CASSATGLKAEAFF. CDR3 nucleotides: TGCGCCAGCAGCGCGACAGGGCTGAAGGCTGAAGCTTTCTTT.

The V call is TRBV19, the J call TRBJ2-7, with no clear D. The germline V gene encodes CDR1 LNHDA and CDR2 SQIVND (reference sequence). The CDR3 is made up of 13 amino acids. V lost 8 bases to trimming and J lost 5 bases, with 16 bases between them. This CDR3 is CASSLTGTHEQYF. CDR3 coding DNA: TGTGCCAGTTCCCTGACGGGTACCCACGAGCAGTACTTC.

This clone has a handful of counts. This chain connects TRBV27 to TRBJ2-1; tentatively, D is TRBD1 (6 bases). V shed 3 bases and J shed 3 bases, with 15 bases lying between them. The CDR3 length is 16 residues. From germline, CDR1 is MNHEY and CDR2 SMNVEV (reference sequence). The CDR3 bases are TGTGCCAGCAGTTTCAACAGGGAATATGGCTACAATGAGCAGTTCTTC. The encoded protein is CASSFNREYGYNEQFF.

This chain joins TRBV3-1 (or the pseudogene TRBV3-2) and TRBJ1-2, with TRBD1 as a possible D gene (5 bases). The CDR3 spans 13 residues. Germline-derived CDR1 and CDR2 are LGHDT and YNNKEL (reference sequence). V lost 3 bases to trimming and J lost 4 bases, with 9 bases between them. CDR3 DNA sequence: TGTGCCAGCAGCCAGACAGTCTCCTATGGCTACACCTTC. Translated, it gives CASSQTVSYGYTF.

This clone was counted only a few times. V usage is TRBV27 and J usage is TRBJ1-1, with 7 positions matching TRBD1. With V trimmed by 2 bases and J by 13 bases, 7 bases remained unmatched. This CDR3 is built from 12 residues. Germline CDR1 MNHEY, CDR2 SMNVEV (reference sequence). The CDR3 reads CASSLEGALLFF. CDR3 DNA: TGTGCCAGCAGTTTAGAGGGGGCTCTCCTTTTCTTT.

The chain is built from TRBV5-1 and TRBJ1-5, with D unresolved. Germline CDR1 SGHRS, CDR2 YFSETQ. The V end was cut by 0 bases, the J end by 3 bases, with 10 bases between. The CDR3 spans 15 residues. This CDR3 reads CASSLAGNYNQPQHF. CDR3 DNA sequence: TGCGCCAGCAGCTTGGCCGGAAACTACAATCAGCCCCAGCATTTT.

The V gene is TRBV27, the J gene TRBJ2-3, with TRBD2 matching 9 bases. V trimming: 2 bases; J trimming: 2 bases; junction bases outside the gene matches: 14. Germline V gene sequence: CDR1 MNHEY, CDR2 SMNVEV (reference sequence). The CDR3 runs to 19 residues. CDR3 residues: CASSLRMAGGPGYTDTQYF. As DNA, the CDR3 is TGTGCCAGCAGTTTACGGATGGCGGGAGGGCCCGGATACACAGATACGCAGTATTTT.

The V gene is TRBV14, the J gene TRBJ2-4, with 7 bases matching TRBD2. There are 17 residues in the CDR3. Germline assignment: CDR1 SGHDN and CDR2 FVKESK. V lost 2 bases to trimming and J lost 9 bases; unmatched junction nucleotides: 16. CDR3 sequence (DNA): TGTGCCAGCAGCCAATGGTTGGGGGAGGGCCTCGGTGGCATTCAGTACTTC. Translating gives CASSQWLGEGLGGIQYF.